One and the same sample provided the 21 T cell receptor beta chains below, sequenced in a study of response to subunit inactivated influenza vaccine. Each CDR3 protein is one row after TCRdb ran MiXCR on the RT-PCR reads. Among about 700,000 distinct CDR3 sequences, 14% were seen once, and the ten largest hold around 7%. The sequenced sample was PBMCs from blood, obtained about 14 days before vaccination. These receptor sequences come from a man aged 45 to 65 who received an inactivated influenza vaccine.

This clonotype was observed a handful of times. The rearrangement uses TRBV14 and TRBJ2-5; D unresolved. The CDR3 is made up of 14 amino acids. Germline V CDR1 and CDR2: SGHDN, FVKESK. V shed 4 bases and J shed 4 bases, with 13 bases lying between them. The CDR3 nucleotides read TGTGCCAGCAGCCCTTCTTTGACGGGAGAGACCCAGTACTTC. This gives the protein CASSPSLTGETQYF. The full variable domain, rest sourced from reference TRBV14 and TRBJ2-5, is EAGVTQFPSHSVIEKGQTVTLRCDPISGHDNLYWYRRVMGKEIKFLLHFVKESKQDESGMPNNRFLAERTGGTYSTLKVQPAELEDSGVYFCASSPSLTGETQYFGPGTRLLVL.

The chain carries TRBV20-1 and TRBJ1-6; tentatively, D is TRBD1 (5 bases). Germline assignment: CDR1 DFQATT and CDR2 SNEGSKA (reference sequence). The V end was cut by 7 bases, the J end by 5 bases, with 12 bases between. This CDR3 has 13 residues. CDR3 nucleotides: TGCAGTGGACAAGACAGAAATAATTCACCCCTCCACTTT. This sequence encodes CSGQDRNNSPLHF.

This clonotype was recorded a few times. The chain links TRBV28 to TRBJ2-1; tentatively, D is TRBD2 (6 bases). Germline loops: CDR1 MDHEN, CDR2 SYDVKM. The CDR3 sequence is 14 residues long. Trimming shortened V by 6 bases and J by 3 bases, and 12 bases separated the two germline ends. CDR3 in DNA: TGTGCCAGCAGAGGAGGCGGGGTCTACAATGAGCAGTTCTTC. Protein product: CASRGGGVYNEQFF.

This clonotype was seen only a few times. The V call is TRBV11-2, the J call TRBJ2-1; no firm D call. CDR1 and CDR2 (germline): SGHAT, FQNNGV. This CDR3 spans 15 amino acids. Trimming took off 0 bases at V and 9 bases at J, with 15 bases between the two ends. CDR3 in DNA: TGTGCCAGCAGCTTAGATGGGTCAGCGAGGCGTGAGCAGTTCTTC. Translation: CASSLDGSARREQFF.

The V and J genes are TRBV29-1 and TRBJ2-2; TRBD1 matches at 9 bases. This CDR3 spans 14 amino acids. With 6 bases clipped from V and 6 bases from J, the junction kept 8 bases outside the gene matches. Germline assignment: CDR1 SQVTM and CDR2 ANQGSEA. CDR3 amino acids: CSVRSGTGSGELFF. The DNA of the CDR3 is TGCAGCGTAAGATCCGGGACAGGGTCCGGGGAGCTGTTTTTT.

The J gene is TRBJ2-5, the V gene TRBV20-1; a weak D match, TRBD1 (5 bases). Trimming pared 7 bases from V and 3 bases from J, leaving 12 bases between. Per germline, CDR1 DFQATT and CDR2 SNEGSKA (reference sequence). CDR3 length: 12 amino acids. The CDR3 region has the DNA TGCAGTGTGGCCGGCAGGGAAGAGACCCAGTACTTC. Protein sequence: CSVAGREETQYF.

The chain employs TRBV15 and TRBJ2-7; possibly TRBD2 for D (6 bases). The CDR3 runs 16 residues. V dropped 4 bases and J dropped 4 bases, with 20 bases sitting between them. Germline V gene sequence: CDR1 LNHNV, CDR2 YYDKDF (reference sequence). DNA of the CDR3: TGTGCCACCAGCAACCGGGACTTGACAAAAGGATACGAGCAGTACTTC. Translation gives CATSNRDLTKGYEQYF.

J is TRBJ2-1 and V is TRBV7-3; 10 positions match TRBD2. Trimming took 5 bases from V and 6 from J; bases not matched to a gene: 13. Germline lookup yields CDR1 SGHTA and CDR2 FQGTGA. This CDR3 contains 17 residues. This CDR3 is CASSQAGGPGLRNEQFF. CDR3 in DNA: TGTGCCAGCAGCCAAGCGGGAGGGCCGGGGTTGCGCAATGAGCAGTTCTTC.

In its sample, this clonotype was seen many times. This chain joins TRBV29-1 and TRBJ2-7; 7 positions match TRBD1. The CDR3 covers 12 residues. Germline lookup yields CDR1 SQVTM and CDR2 ANQGSEA. V dropped 7 bases and J dropped 4; count of bases not matched to a gene: 7. The CDR3: CSAGGSRYEQYF. The CDR3 DNA follows: TGCAGCGCAGGGGGATCGAGATACGAGCAGTACTTC.

The CDR3 bases are TGTGCCAGCAGCCAATCTACGGGATACACCATATATTTT. Protein product: CASSQSTGYTIYF. The chain recombines TRBV7-9 with TRBJ1-3, with D unclear. The CDR3 has 13 amino acids. V was shortened by 5 bases and J by 8 bases, with 13 bases between the two germline ends. In germline, CDR1 is SEHNR, CDR2 FQNEAQ (reference sequence).

The sample holds a few counts of this clonotype. This chain joins TRBV11-2 and TRBJ1-6; D uncertain. The V end was cut by 3 bases, the J end by 6 bases, with 9 bases between. This CDR3 region has 14 residues. The germline gives CDR1 SGHAT, CDR2 FQNNGV. CDR3: CASSFARSNSPLHF. CDR3 DNA sequence: TGTGCCAGCAGCTTCGCCAGGTCTAATTCACCCCTCCACTTT.

This clonotype appeared many times. The chain joins TRBV29-1 to TRBJ2-5, with 8 bases that match TRBD1. Germline-derived CDR1 and CDR2 are SQVTM and ANQGSEA. The CDR3 runs to 14 residues. V shed 8 bases and J 5 bases; nucleotides not matched to a gene: 13. CDR3 region: CSTGTGGMRETQYF. In DNA form, the CDR3 reads TGCAGCACCGGGACAGGAGGAATGAGGGAGACCCAGTACTTC.

This clonotype was seen repeatedly, ten times or more. This chain links TRBV20-1 with TRBJ1-3; unclear D gene. The V end was cut by 5 bases, the J end by 0 bases, with 11 bases between. This CDR3 has 14 amino acids. The germline gives CDR1 DFQATT, CDR2 SNEGSKA (reference sequence). The CDR3 coding sequence is TGCAGTGCTCGGCCCGGATCCTCTGGAAACACCATATATTTT. Protein sequence: CSARPGSSGNTIYF.

The chain joins TRBV6-2 or TRBV6-3 to TRBJ2-2, with 12 bases matching TRBD2. CDR3 size: 16 residues. V lost 5 bases, J lost 9 bases, and 10 bases stayed unmatched. Germline loops: CDR1 MNHEY, CDR2 SVGEGT. The CDR3 DNA follows: TGTGCCAGCAGTCGGGCTGCTAGCGGGGGGGCCTGGGAGCTGTTTTTT. The encoded protein is CASSRAASGGAWELFF.

This clonotype has ten or more counts. The gene calls are TRBV24-1 and TRBJ2-1; 8 bases fit TRBD2. Germline assignment: CDR1 KGHDR and CDR2 SFDVKD. With V trimmed by 1 base and J by 2 bases, 3 bases remained unmatched. The CDR3 has 16 amino acids. The CDR3 sequence: CATSDLAGVAYNEQFF. The CDR3 bases are TGTGCCACCAGTGATTTAGCGGGAGTTGCCTACAATGAGCAGTTCTTC.

Details on this clonotype: With a much larger clone just one base away, this may be a read error. The chain recombines TRBV7-9 with TRBJ1-6; TRBD1 aligns across 8 bases. In germline, CDR1 is SEHNR, CDR2 FQNEAQ (reference sequence). This CDR3 region has 15 residues. Written as DNA, the CDR3 is TGTGCCAGAAGCTTGGACAGGGTAGGATCTTCACCCCTCCACTTT. Translated: CARSLDRVGSSPLHF.

The chain carries TRBV5-1 and TRBJ1-1, with 11 bases fitting TRBD1. This CDR3 comprises 16 residues. CDR1 is SGHRS, CDR2 YFSETQ, per germline. Trimming at V came to 1 base and at J to 0 bases, leaving 2 bases not matched to a gene. CDR3 region: CASSLRTGGVNTEAFF. The CDR3 DNA reads TGCGCCAGCAGCTTGAGGACAGGGGGCGTGAACACTGAAGCTTTCTTT.

The chain combines TRBV20-1 with TRBJ2-1; TRBD2 aligns across 9 bases. CDR1 and CDR2 (germline): DFQATT, SNEGSKA (reference sequence). Germline trimming cut 1 base from V and 2 bases from J; bases unmatched to any gene: 3. The CDR3 totals 15 residues. CDR3: CSARVSSGTYNEQFF. Here the CDR3 DNA reads TGCAGTGCTAGAGTGTCTAGCGGGACCTACAATGAGCAGTTCTTC.

This chain joins TRBV2 and TRBJ2-2; D remains unclear. CDR3 length equals 14 residues. V lost 6 bases to trimming and J lost 3 bases, with 11 bases between them. Germline assignment: CDR1 SNHLY and CDR2 FYNNEI. In nucleotides, the CDR3 is TGTGCCAGCAGATACTTGGATGACACCGGGGAGCTGTTTTTT. Translated: CASRYLDDTGELFF.

V and J are TRBV28 and TRBJ1-6; TRBD1 might be the D (5 bases). The CDR3 is made up of 15 amino acids. Per germline, CDR1 MDHEN and CDR2 SYDVKM. Trimming took 6 bases from V and 10 from J, leaving 19 bases between them. In DNA form, the CDR3 reads TGTGCCAGCAGCTTTTACGGGCAGGGTTGGTCACCCCTCCACTTT. Protein sequence: CASSFYGQGWSPLHF.

This clonotype was seen a handful of times. The gene calls are TRBV7-2 and TRBJ2-1, with D perhaps TRBD1 or TRBD2 (6 bases each). In germline, CDR1 is SGHTA, CDR2 FQGNSA. The CDR3 contains 15 residues. V was pared by 1 base and J by 7 bases, with 14 bases between. The CDR3: CASSLVEGGSNEQFF. CDR3 bases: TGTGCCAGCAGCTTAGTAGAAGGGGGGTCGAATGAGCAGTTCTTC.